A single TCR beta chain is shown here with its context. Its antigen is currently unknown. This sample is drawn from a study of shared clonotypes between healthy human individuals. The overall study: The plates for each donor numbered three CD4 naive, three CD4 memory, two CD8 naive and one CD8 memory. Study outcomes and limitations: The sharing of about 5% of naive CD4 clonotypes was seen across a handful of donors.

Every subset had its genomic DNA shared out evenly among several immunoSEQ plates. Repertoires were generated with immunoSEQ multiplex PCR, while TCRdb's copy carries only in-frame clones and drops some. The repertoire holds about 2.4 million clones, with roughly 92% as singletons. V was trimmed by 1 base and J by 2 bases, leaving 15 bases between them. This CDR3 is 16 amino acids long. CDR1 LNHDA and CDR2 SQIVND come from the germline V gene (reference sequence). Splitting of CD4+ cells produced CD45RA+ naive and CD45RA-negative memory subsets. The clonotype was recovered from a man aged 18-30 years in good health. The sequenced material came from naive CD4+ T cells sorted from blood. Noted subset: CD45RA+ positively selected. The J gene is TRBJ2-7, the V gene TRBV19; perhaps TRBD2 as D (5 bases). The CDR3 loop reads CASSIVPAVPTYEQYF. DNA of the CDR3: TGTGCCAGTAGTATAGTTCCAGCGGTCCCCACCTACGAGCAGTACTTC.